Below are 25 T cell receptor beta chains sequenced from a single sample in a study of response to subunit inactivated influenza vaccine. TCRdb called the RT-PCR reads again in MiXCR, with one record for every CDR3 protein. The sample contains about 620,000 distinct CDR3 sequences, about 12% of which appear only once. The starting material was PBMCs from blood, obtained on the day of vaccination. The receptors originated from a man in his forties or fifties who received an inactivated influenza vaccine.

The chain couples TRBV20-1 to TRBJ1-1; 7 bases are a match to TRBD1. Looked up from germline, CDR1 is DFQATT and CDR2 is SNEGSKA (reference sequence). The CDR3 runs 14 residues. With V trimmed by 1 base and J by 0 bases, 2 bases remained unmatched. DNA of the CDR3: TGCAGTGCTAGAGGAGGGGGCGTGAACACTGAAGCTTTCTTT. Its translation is CSARGGGVNTEAFF.

This clonotype showed up just a few times. The chain has TRBV24-1 and TRBJ2-1; D is possibly TRBD2 (5 bases). Trimming took 5 bases from V and 4 from J, leaving 8 bases between them. CDR3 size: 13 residues. Germline lookup yields CDR1 KGHDR and CDR2 SFDVKD. The CDR3 DNA is TGTGCCACCAGTGCGGACTTATACAATGAGCAGTTCTTC. Amino acid sequence: CATSADLYNEQFF.

This clonotype was seen repeatedly, ten times or more. The rearrangement joins TRBV19 to TRBJ2-4; no reliable D call. V lost 3 bases and J lost 0, with 6 bases in between. CDR3 size: 14 residues. CDR1 is LNHDA, CDR2 SQIVND, per germline (reference sequence). CDR3 sequence (DNA): TGTGCCAGTAGTATTGGGATAGCCAAAAACATTCAGTACTTC. It specifies CASSIGIAKNIQYF.

The CDR3 loop reads CSAPPELTYEQYF. CDR3 DNA sequence: TGCAGTGCCCCGCCGGAGCTTACCTACGAGCAGTACTTC. V gene TRBV20-1 combines with J gene TRBJ2-7; the D is unclear. The V gene's germline CDR1 is DFQATT and CDR2 SNEGSKA (reference sequence). Trimming took 6 bases from V and 2 from J, leaving 14 bases between them. The CDR3 is made up of 13 amino acids.

The V call is TRBV28, the J call TRBJ2-7; possible D gene TRBD1, 6 bases. This CDR3 is 16 amino acids long. Per germline, CDR1 MDHEN and CDR2 SYDVKM. V was trimmed by 2 bases and J by 2 bases, leaving 16 bases between them. In DNA form, the CDR3 reads TGTGCCAGCAGTTTAACCTTCCGGACAGCACCCTACGAGCAGTACTTC. Translating it yields CASSLTFRTAPYEQYF.

This chain links TRBV7-2 with TRBJ1-1; D may be TRBD1 (5 bases). This CDR3 region has 16 residues. CDR1 is SGHTA and CDR2 is FQGNSA in the germline V gene. Between the trimmed V and J ends, which lost 1 base and 5 bases, there was a span of 17 bases. CDR3 sequence reads: CASSLEGSLMLTEAFF. DNA for the CDR3: TGTGCCAGCAGCTTAGAGGGGAGCCTTATGTTGACTGAAGCTTTCTTT.

This chain joins TRBV28 and TRBJ2-7; 12 nucleotides agree with TRBD2. J gave up 9 bases and V 6 bases, and 12 bases lay outside the gene matches. This CDR3 is built from 15 residues. The germline V gene has CDR1 MDHEN and CDR2 SYDVKM. The CDR3 DNA is TGTGCCAGCAGCCAGCTAGCGGGAGGGCCGGTCGGGCAGTACTTC. Encoded protein: CASSQLAGGPVGQYF.

The table lists this clonotype with many counts. This chain uses TRBV28 with TRBJ2-3, with D unclear. V was clipped by 7 bases and J by 5 bases, with 13 bases between them. CDR3 length equals 13 residues. Germline V CDR1 and CDR2: MDHEN, SYDVKM. The CDR3 sequence is CASIPLTRDTQYF. The DNA for the CDR3 is TGTGCCAGCATCCCGCTAACGCGAGATACGCAGTATTTT.

This clonotype was seen a few times. The chain combines TRBV12-3 or TRBV12-4 with TRBJ1-6, with no clear D. With 1 base removed from V and 8 bases from J, the gap between germline ends came to 9 bases. This CDR3 has 14 residues. The CDR3 nucleotides are TGTGCCAGCAGTTTAGGTTTTGGGGATTCACCCCTCCACTTT. It is translated as CASSLGFGDSPLHF.

The genes are TRBV7-8 and TRBJ2-7; 10 positions agree with TRBD2. CDR1 SGHVS and CDR2 FQNEAQ come from the germline V gene. The CDR3 has 16 amino acids. J lost 3 bases, V lost 3 bases, and 8 bases had no gene match. The CDR3 nucleotides are TGTGCCAGCAGCTTTAGAGGGAGCGGGAGGGACTACGAGCAGTACTTC. Its protein is CASSFRGSGRDYEQYF. The entire variable domain, with the rest obtained from reference TRBV7-8 and TRBJ2-7, is as follows: GAGVSQSPRYKVAKRGQDVALRCDPISGHVSLFWYQQALGQGPEFLTYFQNEAQLDKSGLPSDRFFAERPEGSVSTLKIQRTQQEDSAVYLCASSFRGSGRDYEQYFGPGTRLTVT.

This clonotype was picked up a small number of times. The V call is TRBV28, the J call TRBJ2-1; the match to TRBD2 covers 7 bases. The germline gives CDR1 MDHEN, CDR2 SYDVKM. The CDR3 runs to 16 residues. The ends lost 3 bases at V and 8 bases at J; junction bases unmatched: 13. This chain's CDR3 is CASSLGGRRRGDEQFF. DNA of the CDR3: TGTGCCAGCAGTTTGGGCGGGAGACGACGTGGGGATGAGCAGTTCTTC.

The rearrangement joins TRBV6-1 to TRBJ2-2; 8 nucleotides match TRBD1. CDR3 length: 15 residues. Germline CDR1 is MNHNS and CDR2 is SASEGT. The ends lost 10 bases at V and 8 bases at J; junction bases unmatched: 15. The CDR3 DNA is TGTGCCACCACGAGAAAGGACAGGGCTCGGGGGGAGCTGTTTTTT. Its protein product is CATTRKDRARGELFF.

In this sample, this clonotype turned up a few times. The gene calls are TRBV24-1 and TRBJ2-5, with 8 bases lining up with TRBD2. The trim removed 6 bases at V and 4 bases at J, leaving 9 bases unmatched. The length of the CDR3 is 15 residues. CDR1 is KGHDR and CDR2 is SFDVKD in the germline V gene. The CDR3 sequence: CATSPTGGQVETQYF. CDR3 bases: TGTGCCACCAGTCCAACGGGGGGGCAGGTAGAGACCCAGTACTTC.

This clonotype turned up a few times. DNA of the CDR3: TGCAGTGCAACTCTAGGGCTGGGGCGGACGGGGGAGACCCAGTACTTC. This translates into CSATLGLGRTGETQYF. The chain couples TRBV20-1 to TRBJ2-5; D may be TRBD1 or TRBD2 (5 bases each). V was pared by 6 bases and J by 5 bases, with 25 bases between. Germline V lookup: CDR1 DFQATT, CDR2 SNEGSKA (reference sequence). The CDR3 covers 16 residues.

This clonotype was seen a handful of times. The rearrangement uses TRBV14 and TRBJ1-1; D not certain. V dropped 4 bases and J dropped 1 base, with 7 bases sitting between them. From germline, CDR1 is SGHDN and CDR2 FVKESK. The CDR3 is 13 amino acids. The CDR3, as DNA: TGTGCCAGCAGCCGGGAATGGAACACTGAAGCTTTCTTT. This codes for CASSREWNTEAFF.

This clonotype came up a few times. This rearrangement joins TRBV6-2 or TRBV6-3 to TRBJ2-1; no definite D call. The V end was cut by 2 bases, the J end by 2 bases, with 4 bases between. Germline loops: CDR1 MNHEY, CDR2 SVGEGT. This CDR3 contains 13 residues. The CDR3 spells CASSYGAYNEQFF. As DNA, the CDR3 is TGTGCCAGCAGTTACGGGGCCTACAATGAGCAGTTCTTC.

This chain links TRBV7-6 with TRBJ2-1; possible D gene TRBD2, 6 bases. Trimming cost V 0 bases and J 4 bases, with 13 bases left between them. Germline-derived CDR1 and CDR2 are SGHVS and FNYEAQ. The CDR3 loop spans 16 amino acids. CDR3 amino acids: CASSLASEGNYNEQFF. The CDR3 bases are TGTGCCAGCAGCTTAGCGTCGGAGGGGAATTACAATGAGCAGTTCTTC.

A few counts support this clonotype. The J gene is TRBJ2-3, the V gene TRBV11-2, with D perhaps TRBD2 (6 bases). The germline V gene encodes CDR1 SGHAT and CDR2 FQNNGV. V lost 3 bases and J lost 0, with 10 bases in between. The length of the CDR3 is 15 residues. CDR3 DNA: TGTGCCAGCAGCTTCGTAGCGGCTAGCACAGATACGCAGTATTTT. This codes for CASSFVAASTDTQYF. The full variable domain, completed using reference TRBV11-2 and TRBJ2-3, is EAGVAQSPRYKIIEKRQSVAFWCNPISGHATLYWYQQILGQGPKLLIQFQNNGVVDDSQLPKDRFSAERLKGVDSTLKIQPAKLEDSAVYLCASSFVAASTDTQYFGPGTRLTVL.

This clonotype was seen a handful of times. The CDR3 sequence is CASSYSLVGAPTDTQYF. For the CDR3, the DNA is TGTGCCAGCAGTTACTCGTTAGTGGGGGCCCCCACAGATACGCAGTATTTT. The chain uses TRBV6-5 and TRBJ2-3, with D possibly being TRBD1 (6 bases). The ends were cut back, 0 bases at V and 2 bases at J, with 15 bases in the middle. Germline V CDR1 and CDR2: MNHEY, SVGAGI. There are 17 residues in the CDR3.

J is TRBJ2-7 and V is TRBV29-1; D might be TRBD1 (5 bases). The germline V gene encodes CDR1 SQVTM and CDR2 ANQGSEA. The CDR3 has 13 amino acids. The germline V and J ends were trimmed by 4 bases and 5 bases, with 15 bases remaining between them. The CDR3 region has the DNA TGCAGCGTTGCGGGCAGGGCATCCGACGAGCAGTACTTC. Translation gives CSVAGRASDEQYF.

This clonotype was counted at least ten times. This sequence joins TRBV10-3 and TRBJ2-3, with 7 bases aligning to TRBD2. The CDR3 is made up of 10 amino acids. CDR1 and CDR2 from the germline V gene are ENHRY and SYGVKD. CDR3 sequence: CAYGGDTQYF. In DNA form, the CDR3 reads TGTGCATACGGGGGGGATACGCAGTATTTT.

The genes are TRBV7-2 and TRBJ2-5, with D maybe TRBD1 (5 bases). The CDR3 spans 17 residues. CDR1 SGHTA and CDR2 FQGNSA come from the germline V gene. The V and J ends lost 2 bases and 4 bases respectively, with 20 bases between them. CDR3 sequence reads: CASSLTPGQRWAETQYF. The CDR3 DNA sequence: TGTGCCAGCAGCTTAACGCCCGGACAAAGGTGGGCAGAGACCCAGTACTTC.

In this sample, this clonotype turned up many times. The V gene is TRBV3-1, the J gene TRBJ2-1, with 8 bases identical to TRBD1. This CDR3 has 14 residues. V was pared by 1 base and J by 6 bases, with 2 bases of the junction left unmatched. Looked up from germline, CDR1 is LGHDT and CDR2 is YNNKEL (reference sequence). The CDR3 bases are TGTGCCAGCAGCCAAGCCGGGACAGGCAATGAGCAGTTCTTC. It specifies CASSQAGTGNEQFF.

This clonotype occurred a few times. CDR3 loop: CASSLRKTGTGDTGELFF. The CDR3, as DNA: TGTGCCAGCAGTTTAAGGAAGACGGGGACAGGGGACACCGGGGAGCTGTTTTTT. The V call is TRBV12-3 or TRBV12-4, the J call TRBJ2-2; 10 nucleotides line up with TRBD1. After removal of 2 bases from V and 3 bases from J, the junction contained 9 bases not matched to a gene. This CDR3 has 18 amino acids.

The V call is TRBV4-3, the J call TRBJ2-1, with 10 nucleotides matching TRBD2. V gave up 3 bases and J gave up 5 bases; unmatched junction bases: 4. This CDR3 spans 15 amino acids. Germline-derived CDR1 and CDR2 are LGHNA and YSLEER. The CDR3 reads CASSHGLADNNEQFF. The CDR3 DNA is TGCGCCAGCAGCCACGGACTAGCGGACAACAATGAGCAGTTCTTC.